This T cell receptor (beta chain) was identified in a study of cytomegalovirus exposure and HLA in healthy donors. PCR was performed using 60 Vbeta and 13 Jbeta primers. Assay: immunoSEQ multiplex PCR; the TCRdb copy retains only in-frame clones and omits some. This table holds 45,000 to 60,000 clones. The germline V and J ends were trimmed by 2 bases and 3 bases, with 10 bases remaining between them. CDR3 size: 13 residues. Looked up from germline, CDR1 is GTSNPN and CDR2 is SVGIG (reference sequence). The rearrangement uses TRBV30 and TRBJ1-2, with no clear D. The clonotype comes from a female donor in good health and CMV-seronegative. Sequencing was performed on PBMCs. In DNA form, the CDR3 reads TGTGCCTGGAGTAATGTTCATCACTATGGCTACACCTTC. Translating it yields CAWSNVHHYGYTF.